Shown below are 19 T cell receptor beta chains from a single sample sequenced in a study of cytomegalovirus exposure and HLA in healthy donors. PCR primers comprised 60 Vbeta and 13 Jbeta primers. The data were produced by immunoSEQ multiplex PCR, yet TCRdb's version contains in-frame clones alone and is incomplete. Among approximately 160,000 clones listed, around 67% were seen once. Sequences were obtained from PBMCs. The receptors originated from a woman aged 18-29 years in good health and CMV-seropositive.

V usage is TRBV28 and J usage is TRBJ1-5, with no clear D. The V end was cut by 3 bases, the J end by 7 bases, with 16 bases between. Per the germline V gene, CDR1 is MDHEN and CDR2 is SYDVKM. The CDR3 length is 15 residues. In DNA form, the CDR3 reads TGTGCCAGCAGTTTGACGCTACATCAGGCACAGCCCCAGCATTTT. The encoded protein is CASSLTLHQAQPQHF.

This chain joins TRBV30 and TRBJ1-3; D gene unclear. CDR3 length equals 14 residues. V shed 3 bases and J shed 1 base, with 10 bases lying between them. CDR1 is GTSNPN and CDR2 is SVGIG in the germline V gene (reference sequence). CDR3 region: CAWRTPGSGNTIYF. The DNA for the CDR3 is TGTGCCTGGAGGACCCCGGGGTCTGGAAACACCATATATTTT.

This chain uses TRBV5-4 with TRBJ1-1; 9 positions agree with TRBD1. The germline V gene has CDR1 SGHNT and CDR2 YYREEE (reference sequence). The CDR3 loop spans 14 amino acids. J lost 6 bases, V lost 4 bases, and 7 bases had no gene match. CDR3 nucleotides: TGTGCCAGCAGCCCCGGACAGGGGATACCTGAAGCTTTCTTT. Amino acid sequence: CASSPGQGIPEAFF.

The rearrangement links TRBV7-9 to TRBJ2-7; 7 nucleotides match TRBD1. J was trimmed by 6 bases and V by 3 bases; bases with no gene match: 8. The germline CDR1 and CDR2 sequences are SEHNR and FQNEAQ (reference sequence). The CDR3 is 14 residues long. The CDR3 spells CASSFAQGRSEQYF. CDR3 in DNA: TGTGCCAGCAGCTTCGCACAGGGGCGGAGCGAGCAGTACTTC.

The CDR3: CASSLGTDRRNEKLFF. Here the CDR3 DNA reads TGCGCCAGCAGCTTGGGTACGGACAGGAGGAATGAAAAACTGTTTTTT. This chain joins TRBV5-1 and TRBJ1-4, with TRBD1 matching 7 bases. Trimming removed 0 bases from V and 5 bases from J; junction bases left unmatched: 7. This CDR3 is 16 amino acids long. Looked up from germline, CDR1 is SGHRS and CDR2 is YFSETQ.

J is TRBJ2-7 and V is TRBV7-9, with 8 bases aligning to TRBD1. The CDR3 length is 15 residues. V gave up 4 bases and J gave up 7 bases; unmatched junction bases: 12. Looked up from germline, CDR1 is SEHNR and CDR2 is FQNEAQ (reference sequence). Here the CDR3 reads CASSWPGQGVIEQYF. For the CDR3, the DNA is TGTGCCAGCAGCTGGCCCGGACAGGGAGTAATTGAGCAGTACTTC.

CDR3 amino acids: CASSEVAHTIETQYF. The CDR3 nucleotides are TGTGCCAGCAGTGAAGTAGCCCATACCATTGAGACCCAGTACTTC. V is TRBV6-1 and J is TRBJ2-5; D gene unclear. Looked up from germline, CDR1 is MNHNS and CDR2 is SASEGT. This CDR3 spans 15 amino acids. Trimming removed 1 base from V and 5 bases from J, with 14 bases in between.

The chain combines TRBV1 with TRBJ2-5; TRBD2 was called by the table and not checked on the DNA. TRBV1 is flagged as a pseudogene. This CDR3 comprises 18 residues. This CDR3 reads CTSSQDPPSGGFEETQYF. The CDR3 nucleotides are TGCACCAGCAGCCAAGATCCCCCTAGCGGGGGTTTCGAGGAGACCCAGTACTTC.

V is TRBV6-5 and J is TRBJ1-2; TRBD1 agrees at 8 bases. CDR1 is MNHEY and CDR2 is SVGAGI in the germline V gene. The CDR3 has 16 residues. V lost 4 bases and J lost 4; bases outside the gene matches: 11. The CDR3 is CASSFKGTGAPYGYTF. In DNA, the CDR3 is TGTGCCAGCAGTTTTAAGGGGACAGGCGCACCCTATGGCTACACCTTC.

The chain is built from TRBV7-8 and TRBJ2-1; 7 bases line up with TRBD2. Germline values: CDR1 SGHVS, CDR2 FQNEAQ. There are 15 residues in the CDR3. V shed 4 bases and J 1 base; nucleotides not matched to a gene: 4. DNA for the CDR3: TGTGCCAGCAGCTCCCGGACTAGTTCCTACAATGAGCAGTTCTTC. Protein product: CASSSRTSSYNEQFF.

V usage is TRBV7-2 and J usage is TRBJ2-3; 9 nucleotides align to TRBD2. Trimming took 1 base from V and 6 from J; bases not matched to a gene: 5. Germline CDR1 reads SGHTA; CDR2 reads FQGNSA. The CDR3 spans 15 residues. CDR3 amino acids: CASSLGSGGGDTQYF. CDR3 nucleotide sequence: TGTGCCAGCAGCTTAGGTAGCGGGGGAGGTGATACGCAGTATTTT.

This sequence joins TRBV10-1 and TRBJ1-2; D is undetermined. The CDR3 consists of 13 residues. Germline V lookup: CDR1 WNHNN, CDR2 SYGVQD (reference sequence). Trimming removed 0 bases at V and 4 bases at J, with 6 bases between. The CDR3 DNA follows: TGCGCCAGCAGTGAGTCGAGGGCCTATGGCTACACCTTC. Residues: CASSESRAYGYTF.

The rearrangement links TRBV7-9 to TRBJ2-1; D gene unclear. The CDR3 covers 13 residues. The germline V gene encodes CDR1 SEHNR and CDR2 FQNEAQ (reference sequence). Trimming shortened V by 1 base and J by 8 bases, and 9 bases separated the two germline ends. CDR3 coding DNA: TGTGCCAGCAGCTTAGTTTCGTCGGATGAGCAGTTCTTC. Translation: CASSLVSSDEQFF. Complete variable domain (other parts from reference TRBV7-9 and TRBJ2-1): DTGVSQNPRHKITKRGQNVTFRCDPISEHNRLYWYRQTLGQGPEFLTYFQNEAQLEKSRLLSDRFSAERPKGSFSTLEIQRTEQGDSAMYLCASSLVSSDEQFFGPGTRLTVL.

The chain recombines TRBV6-6 with TRBJ2-7; no clear D gene. The V gene lost 7 bases and the J gene lost 1 base, with 17 bases spanning the gap. CDR1 is MNHNY and CDR2 is SVGAGI in the germline V gene (reference sequence). The CDR3 consists of 15 residues. The CDR3 nucleotides are TGTGCCAGCACCCCCACAAACGTGGTGTCCTACGAGCAGTACTTC. Residues: CASTPTNVVSYEQYF.

In its sample, this clone was seen once. The chain couples TRBV5-6 to TRBJ2-1; 7 bases map to TRBD2. With 4 bases clipped from V and 1 base from J, the junction kept 8 bases outside the gene matches. Germline V gene lookup returns CDR1 SGHDT and CDR2 YYEEEE. The CDR3 covers 16 residues. The CDR3 here is CASSPVAGVSYNEQFF. CDR3 nucleotides: TGTGCCAGCAGCCCCGTTGCGGGGGTATCCTACAATGAGCAGTTCTTC.

The chain joins TRBV5-1 to TRBJ1-5; 7 positions agree with TRBD1. The germline V gene encodes CDR1 SGHRS and CDR2 YFSETQ. CDR3 length: 15 residues. The J segment lost 1 base and the V segment lost 1 base, leaving 2 bases of the junction unmatched. This chain's CDR3 is CASSLTGESNQPQHF. CDR3 nucleotides: TGCGCCAGCAGCTTGACAGGGGAGAGCAATCAGCCCCAGCATTTT.

This clone was counted once. The chain has TRBV7-9 and TRBJ1-2; perhaps TRBD1 as D (6 bases). CDR3 size: 14 residues. Germline-derived CDR1 and CDR2 are SEHNR and FQNEAQ (reference sequence). Trimming shortened V by 4 bases and J by 3 bases, and 12 bases separated the two germline ends. Here the CDR3 reads CASSSGQTYYGYTF. The CDR3 bases are TGTGCCAGCAGCTCAGGACAGACGTACTATGGCTACACCTTC.

V usage is TRBV10-3 and J usage is TRBJ1-6; TRBD1 aligns across 9 bases. The V segment lost 8 bases and the J segment 7 bases; nucleotides outside the gene matches: 9. Germline assignment: CDR1 ENHRY and CDR2 SYGVKD. CDR3 length: 15 amino acids. CDR3 sequence (DNA): TGTGCCATCTTGGAGCGGGACAGGGTAAATTCACCCCTCCACTTT. It specifies CAILERDRVNSPLHF.

The rearrangement joins TRBV7-9 to TRBJ1-6, with a tentative D call TRBD1 (6 bases). Germline V CDR1 and CDR2: SEHNR, FQNEAQ (reference sequence). CDR3 length: 14 residues. Trimming removed 6 bases at V and 9 bases at J, with 15 bases between. CDR3 loop: CASRGGGAGSPLHF. In nucleotides, the CDR3 is TGTGCCAGCAGGGGCGGGGGGGCGGGTTCACCCCTCCACTTT.